The sequence of this TCR beta chain was determined in a study of technical replicates of blood from a few donors (TCRdb year 2017). Concerning this clone itself: Its antigen is not yet known. Qualities for individual bases were not recorded, and no much larger clone is one base off.

The method behind the library was the immunoSEQ multiplex PCR assay. In TCRdb, the immuneACCESS table is reduced to in-frame sequences with V and J assigned. These tables do not hold every clone; where another copy was compared, an unresolved V gene accounts for under half, and the others remain unexplained. In all, the sample holds tens of thousands of clones, and more than 95% of those were seen once. Clones ranked in the top ten supply over 0.15% of the sample. V lost 6 bases and J lost 6 bases; the stretch between them is 10 bases long. The CDR3 runs 12 residues from the cysteine to the phenylalanine. This entry keeps only the CDR3 DNA: 36 bases, framed from base 1. From a lookup of the germline V gene, CDR1 and CDR2 are MNHEY and SVGAGI.

The TCR was taken from a human donor in good health. The sequencing sample was made of T cells isolated from PBMCs. The chain is assembled from TRBV6-5 and TRBJ2-3; no D segment can be confidently identified. The nucleotide sequence is TGTGCCAGCAGCCCCCTATCCGATACGCAGTATTTT. Its translation reads: CASSPLSDTQYF.